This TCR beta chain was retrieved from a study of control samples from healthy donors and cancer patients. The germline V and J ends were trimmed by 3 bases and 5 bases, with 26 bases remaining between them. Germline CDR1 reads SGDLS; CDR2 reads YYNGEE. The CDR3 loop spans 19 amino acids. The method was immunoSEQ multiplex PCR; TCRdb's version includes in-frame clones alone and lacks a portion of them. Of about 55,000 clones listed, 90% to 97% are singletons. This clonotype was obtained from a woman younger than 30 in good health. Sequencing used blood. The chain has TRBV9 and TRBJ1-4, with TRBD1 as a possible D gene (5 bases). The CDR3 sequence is CASSGVTPRLAGLNEKLFF. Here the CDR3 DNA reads TGTGCCAGCAGCGGAGTAACCCCCCGGCTTGCGGGACTAAATGAAAAACTGTTTTTT.